What follows are 14 T cell receptor beta chains derived from one specimen sequenced in a study of somatic mutations in cytotoxic T cells in rheumatoid arthritis. Libraries were prepared by immunoSEQ multiplex PCR; TCRdb keeps only in-frame clonotypes and omits some of them. The top ten clones hold more than 15% of a sample with 6,000 to 9,000 clones, 65% to 80% of them seen once. Sequences were obtained from CD8+ T cells sorted from blood. The receptors were sampled from an adult with rheumatoid arthritis.

The rearrangement links TRBV5-1 to TRBJ2-7; tentatively, D is TRBD2 (6 bases). Trimming pared 6 bases from V and 10 bases from J, leaving 20 bases between. Germline values: CDR1 SGHRS, CDR2 YFSETQ. The CDR3 loop spans 13 amino acids. The DNA for the CDR3 is TGCGCCAGCATCTACTGGGGCAGGGAGGATCAGTACTTC. Its protein is CASIYWGREDQYF.

The rearrangement uses TRBV4-3 and TRBJ1-4; 9 positions agree with TRBD1. Germline trimming cut 3 bases from V and 7 bases from J; bases unmatched to any gene: 9. The CDR3 consists of 16 residues. CDR1 and CDR2 (germline): LGHNA, YSLEER. CDR3 in amino acids: CASSHSRGTGSEKLFF. Here the CDR3 DNA reads TGCGCCAGCAGCCACTCGAGAGGGACAGGGAGTGAAAAACTGTTTTTT.

This clone was counted a single time. The rearrangement uses TRBV4-3 and TRBJ2-5; 7 nucleotides agree with TRBD1. Germline loops: CDR1 LGHNA, CDR2 YSLEER. The V and J ends lost 4 bases and 0 bases, in that order; junction bases with no gene match: 11. The CDR3 consists of 17 residues. This CDR3 is CASSPTGTAMYQETQYF. The CDR3 DNA sequence: TGCGCCAGCAGCCCCACCGGGACAGCAATGTACCAAGAGACCCAGTACTTC.

V gene TRBV29-1 combines with J gene TRBJ1-2; a weak D match, TRBD1 (6 bases). The V end lost 7 bases, the J end lost 6 bases, and 18 bases lay between the germline ends. Germline CDR1 and CDR2: SQVTM and ANQGSEA. CDR3 length: 13 amino acids. CDR3 region: CSAVLWGADGYTF. The CDR3 DNA reads TGCAGCGCTGTGCTCTGGGGGGCGGATGGCTACACCTTC.

The chain couples TRBV7-2 to TRBJ1-5, with D possibly being TRBD1 (6 bases). This CDR3 has 15 amino acids. V lost 5 bases and J 5 bases, leaving 16 bases between the germline ends. CDR1 SGHTA and CDR2 FQGNSA come from the germline V gene. The CDR3: CASSTATGTHQPQHF. In DNA, the CDR3 is TGTGCCAGCAGCACCGCTACAGGGACTCATCAGCCCCAGCATTTT. Using reference TRBV7-2 and TRBJ1-5 for the parts outside the CDR3, the full variable domain is GAGVSQSPSNKVTEKGKDVELRCDPISGHTALYWYRQSLGQGLEFLIYFQGNSAPDKSGLPSDRFSAERTGGSVSTLTIQRTQQEDSAVYLCASSTATGTHQPQHFGDGTRLSIL.

This chain connects TRBV9 to TRBJ2-2; D unresolved. Per germline, CDR1 SGDLS and CDR2 YYNGEE. There are 15 residues in the CDR3. V was pared by 3 bases and J by 1 base, with 10 bases between. Written as DNA, the CDR3 is TGTGCCAGCAGCGCCTTCGATTTGAACACCGGGGAGCTGTTTTTT. Translation gives CASSAFDLNTGELFF.

The chain employs TRBV29-1 and TRBJ2-1; 9 bases line up with TRBD1. CDR3 size: 15 residues. The junction had 13 bases not matched to a gene; V was cut back by 5 bases and J by 8 bases. The germline V gene encodes CDR1 SQVTM and CDR2 ANQGSEA. As DNA, the CDR3 is TGCAGCGTTCGGAACCCGGGACAGGGTTGGGATGAGCAGTTCTTC. It specifies CSVRNPGQGWDEQFF.

V and J are TRBV6-4 and TRBJ2-1, with 13 bases identical to TRBD2. Germline lookup yields CDR1 MRHNA and CDR2 SNTAGT. The junction had 3 bases not matched to a gene; V was cut back by 2 bases and J by 8 bases. The CDR3 length is 15 residues. CDR3 protein: CASSDTSGGAYEQFF. As DNA, the CDR3 is TGTGCCAGCAGTGACACTAGCGGGGGGGCCTATGAGCAGTTCTTC.

The chain is built from TRBV5-6 and TRBJ2-1, with a tentative D call TRBD1 (6 bases). There are 14 residues in the CDR3. Per the germline V gene, CDR1 is SGHDT and CDR2 is YYEEEE. Trimming pared 5 bases from V and 6 bases from J, leaving 15 bases between. CDR3 sequence (DNA): TGTGCCAGCAGTAAGGGTGGCAGGGGCAATGAGCAGTTCTTC. This gives the protein CASSKGGRGNEQFF.

The chain couples TRBV4-3 to TRBJ2-1, with 10 bases that match TRBD2. The CDR3 spans 16 residues. Germline CDR1 is LGHNA and CDR2 is YSLEER. The V segment lost 4 bases and the J segment 2 bases; nucleotides outside the gene matches: 5. The CDR3: CASSRIAGGAYNEQFF. CDR3 sequence (DNA): TGCGCCAGCAGCCGCATAGCGGGGGGCGCCTACAATGAGCAGTTCTTC.

V gene TRBV4-1 combines with J gene TRBJ2-3; D ambiguous. V was shortened by 5 bases and J by 2 bases, with 14 bases between the two germline ends. The CDR3 spans 15 residues. From germline, CDR1 is MGHRA and CDR2 YSYEKL. DNA for the CDR3: TGCGCCAGCAGCTCTTATAGCAGAACCACAGATACGCAGTATTTT. This translates into CASSSYSRTTDTQYF.

The gene calls are TRBV7-3 and TRBJ1-1; D is perhaps TRBD1 (6 bases). The CDR3 covers 11 residues. Germline V gene sequence: CDR1 SGHTA, CDR2 FQGTGA. V was cut by 5 bases and J by 11 bases, with 12 bases left in between. CDR3 region: CASSVTGYAFF. The CDR3 DNA follows: TGTGCCAGCAGCGTCACAGGGTACGCTTTCTTT.

This clone was counted a few times. The rearrangement joins TRBV28 to TRBJ2-7, with TRBD2 matching over 8 bases. The CDR3 spans 14 residues. CDR1 and CDR2 (germline): MDHEN, SYDVKM. V gave up 2 bases and J gave up 9 bases; unmatched junction bases: 9. This chain's CDR3 is CASSLRRGAGWQYF. CDR3 in DNA: TGTGCCAGCAGTTTAAGGCGGGGGGCCGGGTGGCAGTACTTC.

The V call is TRBV27, the J call TRBJ1-5; 9 bases agree with TRBD1. V shed 6 bases, J shed 5 bases, and the junction held 2 bases outside the gene matches. The CDR3 extends over 13 amino acids. From germline, CDR1 is MNHEY and CDR2 SMNVEV (reference sequence). Here the CDR3 DNA reads TGTGCCAGCAGCTACAGGGGGCATCAGCCCCAGCATTTT. It is translated as CASSYRGHQPQHF.